This T cell receptor beta chain was documented in a study of Ad26.COV2.S vaccination and SARS-CoV-2 variants (dated by TCRdb to the early 2020s). Regarding the study in general: Donors in the vaccine arm were drawn from COV1001, a phase I-IIa trial of Ad26.COV2.S in healthy adults that was multicentre, randomized, double-blind and placebo-controlled. Ad26.COV2.S was given intramuscularly at 5x10^10 or 1x10^11 viral particles, as a single shot or as two shots 56 days apart. The specificity and breadth of SARS-CoV-2-reactive T cell receptors after Ad26.COV2.S vaccination were assessed by TCRbeta repertoire sequencing. A total of roughly 30 samples were included in the TCR-sequenced set, comprising roughly 20 Ad26.COV2.S vaccine recipients, 5 placebo recipients and 8 SARS-CoV-2 convalescent individuals. Participants in the trial were split at random into five groups of five each, receiving low-dose or high-dose Ad26.COV2.S once or twice, or else placebo on both occasions. Throughout the experiments and outcome assessment, investigators stayed blinded to trial group allocation. What the research found in general, with its limitations: Non-spike TCR breadth was comparable between vaccine and placebo recipients, consistent with the vaccine containing only spike. Spike-specific TCR breadth was higher in Ad26.COV2.S recipients than in placebo recipients (P = 0.0014). The authors noted that total T cell responses may have been underestimated by the TCR breadth and depth analyses. The study was not powered to compare responses between vaccine doses or regimens. After vaccination, spike-specific CD8+ and CD4+ T cell responses were reported to show substantial breadth.

Reading from cysteine to phenylalanine, the CDR3 counts 14 amino acids. Kept here is only the CDR3 DNA, which spans 42 bases and is read in frame from base 1. Sequences SNHLY (CDR1) and FYNNEI (CDR2) are obtained from the germline V gene. V loses 3 bases, J loses 6 bases, and the germline ends lie 12 bases apart. For this clone: There is no known antigen for this receptor. Base qualities are not recorded, but no much larger clone differs from it by a single base.

TCRbeta CDR3 regions were sequenced with the immunoSEQ Assay. After extraction, genomic DNA underwent amplification by bias-controlled multiplex PCR, followed by high-throughput sequencing. For the original study's pipeline: Collapsing and filtering of sequences were performed to quantify the absolute abundance of each unique TCRbeta CDR3 region. T cell fraction was estimated by normalization of TCRbeta template counts to usable DNA, with usable DNA being measured through amplification of reference genes present in all nucleated cells. Repertoire TCRs were annotated as SARS-CoV-2-specific when V gene, CDR3 amino acid sequence and J gene were exactly matched to a known reactive TCR set. The reference SARS-CoV-2 TCR set came from MIRA and was filtered for enrichment in COVID-19-positive ImmuneCODE repertoires, removing public or cross-reactive TCRs. Drawing on the MIRA antigens, annotated TCRs were analysed further at the level of specific ORF or position within ORF. Breadth was defined as annotated unique rearrangements over total unique productive rearrangements; depth was the summed frequency of those rearrangements. Two-sided Wilcoxon rank-sum tests were applied when comparing TCR breadth between groups. The source is immuneACCESS, and TCRdb retained only in-frame sequences with V and J called. Part of the clones is not carried over; for the studies checked, unresolved V genes explain less than half of this, and the remainder is unexplained. Clonal size and the V and J genes are those of that table, whereas D and trimming came from the DNA. This sample gives some 370,000 clones in total; 83% of them show up just once. Around 7.3% of the sample belongs to the ten largest clones.

Taken with the paper, the label for treatment or condition translates to: around 19 received Ad26.COV2.S at low or high dose, single or two shots; roughly five received placebo; per-sample allocation not given. Repertoires of vaccine and placebo recipients were sequenced from samples collected on day 63 after the first injection. Between 29 July and 7 August 2020, Cohort 1b enrolled around 25 adults aged 18-55 years at one site in Boston, USA. Ad26.COV2.S consisted of a replication-incompetent adenovirus type 26 vector by which a prefusion-stabilized SARS-CoV-2 spike protein from the original Wuhan strain was expressed.

The V gene is TRBV2 and the J gene is TRBJ1-5, with the identity of the D gene unclear. This receptor was taken from a person aged 18-65 years who received the Ad26.COV2.S COVID-19 vaccine or a placebo. The specimen was peripheral blood, collected in a trial of Ad26.COV2.S vaccine versus placebo. The CDR3 protein: CASSDWGDTQPQHF. The DNA sequence is given as TGTGCCAGCAGTGATTGGGGTGATACTCAGCCCCAGCATTTT.